This TCR beta chain was sequenced in a study of blood T cells in healthy people across ages. This clonotype occurred many times. This may arise from a read error, as a much more abundant clone is one base away. Primers used in a second PCR of roughly 7 to 12 cycles were a sample-barcoded 5' primer and a J-beta primer mix. Each CDR3 protein is one row after TCRdb ran MiXCR on the 5' RACE reads. The sample lists hundreds of thousands of distinct CDR3 sequences, less than 45% occurring once. From germline, CDR1 is SEHNR and CDR2 FQNEAQ (reference sequence). Trimming cost V 2 bases and J 5 bases; bases outside gene matches: 8. CDR3 size: 16 residues.

This sequence was found in a man older than 75 in good health. The chain employs TRBV7-9 and TRBJ2-3; 9 nucleotides line up with TRBD2. Material: blood. The CDR3, as DNA: TGTGCCAGCAGCTTATTGGGACGAGCGGGAGGAGATACGCAGTATTTT. This encodes CASSLLGRAGGDTQYF.